This is a list of T cell receptor beta chains from one sample in a study of OX40 agonist ivuxolimab in advanced cancers. The assay was immunoSEQ multiplex PCR, and TCRdb's table has in-frame clones only and misses some. The repertoire includes some 46,000 clones, roughly 90% of them detected once, and roughly 10% sits in the top ten. This specimen was CD4+ or CD8+ T cells sorted from blood, taken in a trial of the OX40 agonist ivuxolimab. These receptors were obtained from an adult with an advanced solid tumor such as melanoma, head and neck, liver or kidney cancer. The CDR3 runs from the conserved cysteine through the conserved F or W. D genes are given only for firm matches. Only part of the rows carry a size: once, few, many, or a class if the clone is expanded.

TRBV7-9	.	TRBD1	TRBJ1-6	CASSSVTGQTYNSPLHF	TGTGCCAGCAGCTCAGTGACAGGGCAAACCTATAATTCACCCCTCCACTTT
TRBV5-6	.	TRBD1	TRBJ2-7	CASSLAERDRAYEQYF	TGTGCCAGCAGCTTGGCCGAACGGGACAGGGCTTACGAGCAGTACTTC
TRBV19	.	.	TRBJ1-3	CASVFGGYSGNTIYF	TGTGCCAGTGTGTTCGGCGGATACTCTGGAAACACCATATATTTT
TRBV9	.	TRBD2	TRBJ2-7	CASSPGLAGGLYEQYF	TGTGCCAGCAGCCCGGGACTAGCGGGGGGGTTGTACGAGCAGTACTTC
TRBV4-3	.	.	TRBJ2-7	CASSQDPRGPYEQYF	TGCGCCAGCAGCCAAGACCCCCGGGGCCCCTACGAGCAGTACTTC
TRBV19	once	.	TRBJ1-3	CASSISRPSVSGNTIYF	TGTGCCAGTAGTATATCGCGGCCGAGTGTCTCTGGAAACACCATATATTTT
TRBV7-6	.	.	TRBJ2-7	CASSFGGNPYEQYF	TGTGCCAGCAGCTTTGGGGGGAATCCCTACGAGCAGTACTTC
TRBV7-9	.	.	TRBJ1-1	CASSSSTLEAFF	TGTGCCAGCAGCTCATCGACCCTTGAAGCTTTCTTT
TRBV5-3	.	TRBD2	TRBJ2-5	CARSTGLAGPQETQYF	TGTGCCAGAAGCACGGGACTAGCGGGACCCCAAGAGACCCAGTACTTC
TRBV6-5	.	TRBD1	TRBJ1-1	CASSYYLTGAGTEAFF	TGTGCCAGCAGTTACTATCTGACAGGGGCCGGCACTGAAGCTTTCTTT
TRBV7-6	.	TRBD2	TRBJ2-2	CASSLGLAGGLNTGELFF	TGTGCCAGCAGCTTGGGACTAGCGGGGGGATTGAACACCGGGGAGCTGTTTTTT
TRBV13	.	.	TRBJ2-2	CASSLAVGGPNTGELFF	TGTGCCAGCAGCTTAGCTGTAGGCGGGCCCAACACCGGGGAGCTGTTTTTT
TRBV6-6	.	.	TRBJ1-3	CASSYSPPHPGNTIYF	TGTGCCAGCAGTTACTCTCCACCCCACCCAGGGAACACCATATATTTT
TRBV4-3	.	TRBD1	TRBJ1-2	CASSHWGQGNDGYTF	TGCGCCAGCAGCCACTGGGGACAGGGAAACGATGGCTACACCTTC
TRBV6-1	once	TRBD1	TRBJ2-7	CASSGSRGTYEQYF	TGTGCCAGCAGTGGGTCCAGGGGGACCTACGAGCAGTACTTC
TRBV5-1	.	TRBD1	TRBJ2-7	CASSIQGWYEQYF	TGCGCCAGCAGCATACAGGGGTGGTACGAGCAGTACTTC
TRBV19	.	.	TRBJ1-1	CASSIGHLTEAFF	TGTGCCAGTAGTATCGGACATCTCACTGAAGCTTTCTTT
TRBV9	.	.	TRBJ2-4	CASSVGSIAKNIQYF	TGTGCCAGCAGCGTAGGCAGCATAGCCAAAAACATTCAGTACTTC
TRBV9	.	TRBD2	TRBJ2-1	CASSVASGGYNEQFF	TGTGCCAGCAGCGTAGCTAGCGGGGGGTACAATGAGCAGTTCTTC
TRBV14	many	TRBD1	TRBJ1-2	CASSQFKGAPYGYTF	TGTGCCAGCAGCCAATTTAAGGGGGCCCCCTATGGCTACACCTTC
TRBV18	.	TRBD1	TRBJ1-6	CASSPDRESRSSPLHF	TGTGCCAGCTCGCCTGACAGGGAAAGTCGAAGTTCACCCCTCCACTTT
TRBV4-1	.	.	TRBJ2-2	CASSQELAENTGELFF	TGCGCCAGCAGCCAAGAGTTGGCGGAAAACACCGGGGAGCTGTTTTTT
TRBV9	.	.	TRBJ1-1	CASSVYQTAKMNTEAFF	TGTGCCAGCAGCGTATATCAGACAGCGAAGATGAACACTGAAGCTTTCTTT
TRBV27	.	.	TRBJ2-2	CASSSISDTGELFF	TGTGCCAGCAGTTCCATTAGCGACACCGGGGAGCTGTTTTTT
TRBV7-9	.	TRBD1	TRBJ1-2	CASSLGTGGGGYTF	TGTGCCAGCAGCTTAGGGACAGGGGGCGGTGGCTACACCTTC
TRBV19	.	.	TRBJ1-1	CATWIGGTEAFF	TGTGCCACTTGGATCGGGGGCACTGAAGCTTTCTTT
TRBV5-1	.	TRBD1	TRBJ2-7	CASSLGQGVSYEQYF	TGCGCCAGCAGCTTGGGGCAGGGGGTGTCCTACGAGCAGTACTTC
TRBV4-1	.	.	TRBJ1-4	CASSEGLNEKLFF	TGCGCCAGCAGCGAGGGCCTTAATGAAAAACTGTTTTTT
TRBV18	.	.	TRBJ2-4	CASSPSHETFQYF	TGTGCCAGCTCACCGTCCCACGAAACATTTCAGTACTTC
TRBV9	.	TRBD2	TRBJ2-3	CASSVGSGGQYF	TGTGCCAGCAGCGTAGGAAGCGGGGGGCAGTATTTT
TRBV7-2	.	TRBD1	TRBJ2-1	CASAWPDRTDTSYNEQFF	TGTGCCAGCGCCTGGCCGGACAGGACCGATACGTCCTACAATGAGCAGTTCTTC
TRBV29-1	.	.	TRBJ1-1	CSVFLSEAFF	TGCAGCGTCTTCCTGAGTGAAGCTTTCTTT
TRBV4-1	.	.	TRBJ2-7	CASSQTGTRDEQYF	TGCGCCAGCAGCCAAACAGGGACTCGCGACGAGCAGTACTTC
TRBV6-5	.	.	TRBJ2-7	CASSADSYEQYF	TGTGCCAGCAGTGCTGACTCCTACGAGCAGTACTTC
TRBV4-2	.	.	TRBJ2-7	CASSQGSGSEQYF	TGTGCCAGCAGCCAAGGTTCGGGGTCCGAGCAGTACTTC
TRBV7-9	.	.	TRBJ2-7	CASSFGTEQYF	TGTGCCAGCAGCTTCGGGACCGAGCAGTACTTC
TRBV5-1	.	.	TRBJ2-5	CASSFRVGETQYF	TGCGCCAGCAGCTTCAGGGTTGGAGAGACCCAGTACTTC
TRBV7-6	once	TRBD1	TRBJ2-7	CASSSGTGSSYEQYF	TGTGCCAGCAGCTCCGGGACAGGGAGCTCCTACGAGCAGTACTTC